This passage covers 13 T cell receptor beta chains from one sample sequenced in a study of T cell responses to AZD1222 COVID-19 vaccine. TCRdb's table, derived via immunoSEQ multiplex PCR, lists solely in-frame clones and lacks some. The sample consists of 130,000 or so clones, more than 80% of them appearing once. Sequencing used peripheral blood, obtained on day 0 of AZD1222 vaccination. The receptors derive from an adult in good health.

The table lists this clone with a count of one. The V and J genes are TRBV7-8 and TRBJ2-3; 10 bases match TRBD1. V was pared by 5 bases and J by 2 bases, with 7 bases of the junction left unmatched. The CDR3 runs to 16 residues. Germline values: CDR1 SGHVS, CDR2 FQNEAQ. The CDR3 here is CASSVGQGVPTDTQYF. The CDR3 bases are TGTGCCAGCAGCGTTGGACAGGGGGTCCCCACAGATACGCAGTATTTT.

This chain joins TRBV2 and TRBJ1-4, with TRBD1 matching over 10 bases. Germline CDR1 reads SNHLY; CDR2 reads FYNNEI. The CDR3 covers 15 residues. V gave up 5 bases and J gave up 5 bases; unmatched junction bases: 5. Here the CDR3 DNA reads TGTGCCAGCAGTACCGGGACAGGGGTCAATGAAAAACTGTTTTTT. It codes for CASSTGTGVNEKLFF. The whole variable domain, remainder taken from reference TRBV2 and TRBJ1-4, is EPEVTQTPSHQVTQMGQEVILRCVPISNHLYFYWYRQILGQKVEFLVSFYNNEISEKSEIFDDQFSVERPDGSNFTLKIRSTKLEDSAMYFCASSTGTGVNEKLFFGSGTQLSVL.

J is TRBJ1-6 and V is TRBV18; D might be TRBD1 (5 bases). Germline V lookup: CDR1 KGHSH, CDR2 LQKENI. The CDR3 extends over 13 amino acids. Trimming cost V 4 bases and J 12 bases, with 13 bases left between them. CDR3 coding DNA: TGTGCCAGCTCACAACGTGTGGGGGGACCCCTCCACTTT. Protein sequence: CASSQRVGGPLHF. Combining the CDR3 with reference TRBV18 and TRBJ1-6 gives the whole variable domain NAGVMQNPRHLVRRRGQEARLRCSPMKGHSHVYWYRQLPEEGLKFMVYLQKENIIDESGMPKERFSAEFPKEGPSILRIQQVVRGDSAAYFCASSQRVGGPLHFGNGTRLTVT.

V is TRBV5-1 and J is TRBJ1-2; D may be TRBD1 (5 bases). CDR3 length: 13 amino acids. Trimming shortened V by 5 bases and J by 2 bases, and 10 bases separated the two germline ends. Germline V CDR1 and CDR2: SGHRS, YFSETQ. CDR3 coding DNA: TGCGCCAGCAGTACGGACATAAACTATGGCTACACCTTC. This translates into CASSTDINYGYTF.

The chain is built from TRBV19 and TRBJ1-1, with 10 bases fitting TRBD1. The length of the CDR3 is 14 residues. The V segment lost 7 bases and the J segment 7 bases; nucleotides outside the gene matches: 9. Germline CDR1 and CDR2: LNHDA and SQIVND (reference sequence). The CDR3 loop is CASTADRGADEAFF. DNA of the CDR3: TGTGCCAGTACCGCGGACAGGGGGGCTGATGAAGCTTTCTTT.

Judged by abundance, this clone is medium-sized (0.01 to 0.1%). The genes are TRBV9 and TRBJ1-2; 9 bases are shared with TRBD1. The V gene's germline CDR1 is SGDLS and CDR2 YYNGEE. Losses at the gene ends were 3 bases for V and 4 bases for J; bases not matched to a gene: 4. The CDR3 is made up of 14 amino acids. DNA for the CDR3: TGTGCCAGCAGCGCCGACAGGGGGTTCTATGGCTACACCTTC. Translated: CASSADRGFYGYTF.

The chain recombines TRBV3-1 (or the pseudogene TRBV3-2) with TRBJ2-2, with unresolved D. The CDR3 runs to 15 residues. The germline V and J ends were trimmed by 1 base and 1 base, with 7 bases remaining between them. The germline V gene encodes CDR1 LGHDT and CDR2 YNNKEL (reference sequence). CDR3 coding DNA: TGTGCCAGCAGCCAAGCAGGCCTGAACACCGGGGAGCTGTTTTTT. This translates into CASSQAGLNTGELFF.

Here the CDR3 reads CASSVDTYNSPLHF. The DNA of the CDR3 is TGTGCCAGCAGCGTTGACACGTATAATTCACCCCTCCACTTT. The rearrangement links TRBV5-6 to TRBJ1-6; the D is unclear. This CDR3 is built from 14 residues. V lost 4 bases, J lost 4 bases, and 9 bases lay in between. The germline V gene encodes CDR1 SGHDT and CDR2 YYEEEE.

This clone is medium-sized within its sample. V is TRBV28 and J is TRBJ2-7, with TRBD2 matching 10 bases. Germline V gene sequence: CDR1 MDHEN, CDR2 SYDVKM. The CDR3 totals 14 residues. Trimming removed 4 bases from V and 6 bases from J; junction bases left unmatched: 6. Written as DNA, the CDR3 is TGTGCCAGCAGTTCTCCTAGCGGGAGCGGCGAGCAGTACTTC. Protein sequence: CASSSPSGSGEQYF.

The chain combines TRBV3-1 (or the pseudogene TRBV3-2) with TRBJ1-1, with 7 bases aligning to TRBD1. The CDR3 is 14 residues long. The V segment lost 1 base and the J segment 1 base; nucleotides outside the gene matches: 0. Germline CDR1 reads LGHDT; CDR2 reads YNNKEL (reference sequence). DNA of the CDR3: TGTGCCAGCAGCCAAGGGGACAGGAACACTGAAGCTTTCTTT. This translates into CASSQGDRNTEAFF.

This chain connects TRBV19 to TRBJ2-7; 9 bases line up with TRBD2. The germline V gene encodes CDR1 LNHDA and CDR2 SQIVND (reference sequence). This CDR3 is 13 amino acids long. The junction had 9 bases not matched to a gene; V was cut back by 5 bases and J by 10 bases. CDR3: CASSGSLAGTQYF. CDR3 sequence (DNA): TGTGCCAGTAGTGGGTCTCTAGCGGGAACTCAGTACTTC.

The J gene is TRBJ1-1, the V gene TRBV6-5, with unresolved D. This CDR3 spans 15 amino acids. The V end was cut by 3 bases, the J end by 3 bases, with 14 bases between. Germline lookup yields CDR1 MNHEY and CDR2 SVGAGI. The CDR3: CASSYELGRDTEAFF. In nucleotides, the CDR3 is TGTGCCAGCAGTTATGAGTTAGGGAGGGACACTGAAGCTTTCTTT.

The rearrangement links TRBV15 to TRBJ1-1; D perhaps matches TRBD1 (5 bases). Per germline, CDR1 LNHNV and CDR2 YYDKDF (reference sequence). The length of the CDR3 is 13 residues. V lost 2 bases to trimming and J lost 8 bases, with 12 bases between them. The CDR3 nucleotides are TGTGCCACCAGCAGATCACGGACAAACGAAGCTTTCTTT. As protein: CATSRSRTNEAFF.